Below, 9 T cell receptor beta chains from the same sample are listed, as sequenced in a study of blood T cell repertoires in COVID-19. Here immunoSEQ multiplex PCR was the method, and the copy in TCRdb shows in-frame clones only, minus some. This table has 250,000 or so clones, 84% appearing once. Material for sequencing was PBMCs or T cells enriched from blood (not recorded which). All receptors derive from a man aged 50 to 60 who had recovered from COVID-19.

The J gene is TRBJ2-7, the V gene TRBV7-2; perhaps TRBD1 as D (5 bases). The CDR3 runs to 14 residues. Germline V gives CDR1 SGHTA, CDR2 FQGNSA. Trimming left V 1 base short and J 3 bases short, with 10 bases between. CDR3 DNA sequence: TGTGCCAGCAGCTTAGTCGACAGTTTCTACGAGCAGTACTTC. Its translation is CASSLVDSFYEQYF.

Note on this clone: This CDR3 is also generated by other DNA sequences in the sample. This chain's CDR3 is CASSQVRGVGEAFF. Here the CDR3 DNA reads TGTGCCAGCAGCCAAGTGCGGGGGGTCGGTGAAGCTTTCTTT. This chain joins TRBV3-1 (or the pseudogene TRBV3-2) and TRBJ1-1, with D tentatively TRBD1 (5 bases). Trimming removed 1 base at V and 7 bases at J, with 13 bases between. The CDR3 is 14 amino acids. Per the germline V gene, CDR1 is LGHDT and CDR2 is YNNKEL (reference sequence).

The CDR3 region is CASSRRRQGETQYF. The CDR3 DNA sequence: TGTGCGAGCTCCCGACGGCGACAGGGTGAGACCCAGTACTTC. The V gene is TRBV7-9, the J gene TRBJ2-5; 7 nucleotides align to TRBD1. Germline values: CDR1 SEHNR, CDR2 FQNEAQ (reference sequence). The CDR3 covers 14 residues.

As concerns this clone: One end of the junction fails to match germline, which may point to a read error. The V call is TRBV4-1, the J call TRBJ1-4; D may be TRBD1 (6 bases). The CDR3 is made up of 16 amino acids. Per the germline V gene, CDR1 is MGHRA and CDR2 is YSYEKL. The CDR3 DNA is TGCGCCAGCAGCCAAGTTCCAGGGGTCGGTAATGAGAAACTGTTTTTT. Translating gives CASSQVPGVGNEKLFF.

The V call is TRBV18, the J call TRBJ1-1; 7 bases are a match to TRBD1. Unmatched junction bases numbered 7, after V lost 6 bases and J lost 3 bases. The length of the CDR3 is 14 residues. CDR1 and CDR2 (germline): KGHSH, LQKENI. In nucleotides, the CDR3 is TGTGCCAGCTCCGACAGGGTCGGTGACACTGAAGCTTTCTTT. It yields the protein CASSDRVGDTEAFF.

In nucleotides, the CDR3 is TGTGCCAGCAGCTTCCGGGGGTTGGACAGGGGAGATGAAAAACTGTTTTTT. This codes for CASSFRGLDRGDEKLFF. The chain links TRBV11-2 to TRBJ1-4; TRBD1 matches 9 bases. The germline V gene has CDR1 SGHAT and CDR2 FQNNGV. V lost 3 bases, J lost 6 bases, and 11 bases stayed unmatched. This CDR3 comprises 17 residues.

This clone was found once. V usage is TRBV6-5 and J usage is TRBJ2-1; TRBD2 agrees at 9 bases. V gave up 2 bases and J gave up 6 bases; unmatched junction bases: 8. Per the germline V gene, CDR1 is MNHEY and CDR2 is SVGAGI. The CDR3 covers 16 residues. The DNA of the CDR3 is TGTGCCAGCAGTTACGGTGCGGGAGGGCCAGTCAATGAGCAGTTCTTC. It yields the protein CASSYGAGGPVNEQFF.

This sequence joins TRBV6-5 and TRBJ2-6, with TRBD2 as a possible D gene (5 bases). The V and J ends lost 4 bases and 2 bases respectively, with 12 bases between them. From germline, CDR1 is MNHEY and CDR2 SVGAGI. This CDR3 has 16 amino acids. In DNA form, the CDR3 reads TGTGCCAGCAGTTCCCCCGGGATAGCTGGGGCCAACGTCCTGACTTTC. Residues: CASSSPGIAGANVLTF.

This clone has a single count. The chain couples TRBV2 to TRBJ2-7; D ambiguous. Germline V gene lookup returns CDR1 SNHLY and CDR2 FYNNEI. The length of the CDR3 is 16 residues. Trimming pared 0 bases from V and 0 bases from J, leaving 12 bases between. The CDR3 DNA is TGTGCCAGCAGTGAAGCGCTCGGGTACGGCTCCTACGAGCAGTACTTC. This sequence encodes CASSEALGYGSYEQYF.